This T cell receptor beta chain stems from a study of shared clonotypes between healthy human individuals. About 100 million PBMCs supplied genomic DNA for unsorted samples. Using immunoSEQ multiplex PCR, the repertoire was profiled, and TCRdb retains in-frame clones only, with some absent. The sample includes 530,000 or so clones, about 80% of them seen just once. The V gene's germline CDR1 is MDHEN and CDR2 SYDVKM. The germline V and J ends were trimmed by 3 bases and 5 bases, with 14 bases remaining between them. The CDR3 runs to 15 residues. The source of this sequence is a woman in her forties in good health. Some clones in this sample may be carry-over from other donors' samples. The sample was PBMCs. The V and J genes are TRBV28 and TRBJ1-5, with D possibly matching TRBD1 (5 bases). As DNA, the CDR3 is TGTGCCAGCAGTTTTGGGGGTGGCACAGATCAGCCCCAGCATTTT. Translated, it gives CASSFGGGTDQPQHF.